Included here is one T cell receptor (beta chain) sequence, with context. The data derive from a study of cytomegalovirus exposure and HLA in healthy donors. Study details: Samples from HLA-typed donors yielded about 85 million unique TCRs in an early data release.

The CDR3 totals 14 residues. V was pared by 7 bases and J by 7 bases, with 10 bases of the junction left unmatched. Germline lookup yields CDR1 MNHEY and CDR2 SVGAGI. PCR employed 60 Vbeta and 13 Jbeta primers. Original methodology: About 80 million unique TCR beta chains, about 11 million of them shared, were counted by a later analysis. Sequencing used immunoSEQ multiplex PCR; TCRdb keeps in-frame clones, though not all of them. That table is the source of V, J and clone size, and D and trimming were worked out from the DNA. This table holds 140,000 to 150,000 clones, approximately 65% found once. The sequencing input was PBMCs. V gene TRBV6-5 combines with J gene TRBJ1-1; 9 bases fit TRBD1. The source of this sequence is a woman in her fifties or sixties in good health and CMV-seronegative. CDR3 sequence reads: CASTGRRQGVEAFF. CDR3 DNA: TGTGCCAGCACCGGACGTCGACAGGGGGTTGAAGCTTTCTTT.